This entry lists 16 T cell receptor beta chains sequenced from one sample in a study of blood T cell repertoires in COVID-19. Generated by immunoSEQ multiplex PCR, the TCRdb table keeps only in-frame clones and is missing some. The sample has about 22,000 clones, about 92% seen once; the top ten hold roughly 2.5%. Input material: peripheral blood. The receptors were gathered from a man in his 70s with acute or convalescent COVID-19.

The V gene is TRBV5-1, the J gene TRBJ2-7; 10 bases fit TRBD2. V trimming: 2 bases; J trimming: 5 bases; junction bases outside the gene matches: 7. CDR3 length: 15 residues. The germline V gene has CDR1 SGHRS and CDR2 YFSETQ. DNA of the CDR3: TGCGCCAGCAGCTTACCCGGGACTAGCGCCCACGAGCAGTACTTC. It specifies CASSLPGTSAHEQYF.

CDR3 protein: CASRETGNDYGYTF. CDR3 sequence (DNA): TGTGCCAGTAGGGAGACAGGGAACGACTATGGCTACACCTTC. The genes are TRBV19 and TRBJ1-2; TRBD1 matches at 7 bases. This CDR3 is 14 amino acids long. V gave up 6 bases and J gave up 3 bases; unmatched junction bases: 7. The germline V gene has CDR1 LNHDA and CDR2 SQIVND (reference sequence). Together with reference TRBV19 and TRBJ1-2, the CDR3 gives the full variable domain: DGGITQSPKYLFRKEGQNVTLSCEQNLNHDAMYWYRQDPGQGLRLIYYSQIVNDFQKGDIAEGYSVSREKKESFPLTVTSAQKNPTAFYLCASRETGNDYGYTFGSGTRLTVV.

The chain carries TRBV5-1 and TRBJ1-1; no clear D gene. The V gene lost 2 bases and the J gene lost 0 bases, with 5 bases spanning the gap. Germline CDR1 reads SGHRS; CDR2 reads YFSETQ. The CDR3 consists of 13 residues. Here the CDR3 DNA reads TGCGCCAGCAGCTTTACTATGAACACTGAAGCTTTCTTT. It translates to CASSFTMNTEAFF. The variable domain in full, completed from reference TRBV5-1 and TRBJ1-1, reads KAGVTQTPRYLIKTRGQQVTLSCSPISGHRSVSWYQQTPGQGLQFLFEYFSETQRNKGNFPGRFSGRQFSNSRSEMNVSTLELGDSALYLCASSFTMNTEAFFGQGTRLTVV.

The V gene is TRBV10-3, the J gene TRBJ2-2, with TRBD1 as a possible D gene (5 bases). V was trimmed by 6 bases and J by 7 bases, leaving 12 bases between them. Germline V gene sequence: CDR1 ENHRY, CDR2 SYGVKD. The CDR3 consists of 13 residues. This CDR3 reads CAIRGREDGELFF. The CDR3 nucleotides are TGTGCCATCAGGGGGCGCGAGGACGGGGAGCTGTTTTTT.

The rearrangement joins TRBV5-6 to TRBJ2-3, with 7 bases matching TRBD2. This CDR3 is built from 15 residues. The germline V gene encodes CDR1 SGHDT and CDR2 YYEEEE. V lost 6 bases, J lost 4 bases, and 11 bases stayed unmatched. The chain's CDR3 is CASNVGGGRPDTQYF. The CDR3 DNA sequence: TGTGCCAGCAACGTGGGGGGGGGACGGCCAGATACGCAGTATTTT.

V and J are TRBV20-1 and TRBJ2-7, with 7 positions matching TRBD2. V dropped 6 bases and J dropped 4; count of bases not matched to a gene: 3. The CDR3 runs 11 residues. In germline, CDR1 is DFQATT, CDR2 SNEGSKA (reference sequence). As DNA, the CDR3 is TGCAGTGCCGGGACTATTTACGAGCAGTACTTC. This gives the protein CSAGTIYEQYF.

This sequence joins TRBV4-1 and TRBJ1-6; the D is unclear. V lost 0 bases and J lost 7, with 13 bases in between. The CDR3 is made up of 16 amino acids. Germline lookup yields CDR1 MGHRA and CDR2 YSYEKL. The CDR3 here is CASSQDFTVYNSPLHF. The CDR3 region has the DNA TGCGCCAGCAGCCAAGATTTCACAGTCTACAATTCACCCCTCCACTTT.

This clone was seen only once. The genes are TRBV4-3 and TRBJ1-4; D unresolved. In germline, CDR1 is LGHNA, CDR2 YSLEER. With 0 bases removed from V and 6 bases from J, the gap between germline ends came to 20 bases. The CDR3 length is 18 residues. This chain's CDR3 is CASSQDPKEKVRDEKLFF. Written as DNA, the CDR3 is TGCGCCAGCAGCCAAGACCCCAAGGAGAAGGTGCGGGATGAAAAACTGTTTTTT.

The chain uses TRBV12-3 or TRBV12-4 and TRBJ1-1; 8 positions agree with TRBD1. After removal of 7 bases from V and 10 bases from J, the junction contained 11 bases not matched to a gene. CDR3 length: 13 amino acids. Written as DNA, the CDR3 is TGTGCCAGCACACCCCAAGAAACAGGGGGAGCTTTCTTT. Translation: CASTPQETGGAFF.

The genes are TRBV12-3 or TRBV12-4 and TRBJ2-3; the match to TRBD2 covers 9 bases. Unmatched junction bases numbered 9, after V lost 11 bases and J lost 6 bases. The CDR3 length is 13 residues. CDR3 in amino acids: CAGGLAGTDTQYF. The CDR3 coding sequence is TGTGCCGGGGGGCTAGCGGGAACCGATACGCAGTATTTT.

This sequence joins TRBV19 and TRBJ1-4; weak D call: TRBD1 (5 bases). V lost 1 base and J lost 8, with 8 bases in between. The CDR3 length is 13 residues. The germline V gene has CDR1 LNHDA and CDR2 SQIVND (reference sequence). This CDR3 reads CASSIGTNEKLFF. The CDR3 nucleotides read TGTGCCAGTAGTATAGGGACAAACGAAAAACTGTTTTTT.

The chain carries TRBV3-1 (or the pseudogene TRBV3-2) and TRBJ2-1; perhaps TRBD2 as D (5 bases). Germline V gene lookup returns CDR1 LGHDT and CDR2 YNNKEL (reference sequence). CDR3 length equals 13 residues. Trimming removed 1 base at V and 9 bases at J, with 10 bases between. The CDR3 nucleotides read TGTGCCAGCAGCCAAGCAAGAGGGAGTGAGCAGTTCTTC. It encodes CASSQARGSEQFF.

This chain joins TRBV18 and TRBJ1-1; D is undetermined. V lost 3 bases, J lost 3 bases, and 11 bases lay in between. Germline-derived CDR1 and CDR2 are KGHSH and LQKENI. This CDR3 region has 14 residues. The CDR3 DNA is TGTGCCAGCTCACCGTCCCGGGGAGACACTGAAGCTTTCTTT. Its protein product is CASSPSRGDTEAFF. The whole variable domain, filled in from reference TRBV18 and TRBJ1-1, reads NAGVMQNPRHLVRRRGQEARLRCSPMKGHSHVYWYRQLPEEGLKFMVYLQKENIIDESGMPKERFSAEFPKEGPSILRIQQVVRGDSAAYFCASSPSRGDTEAFFGQGTRLTVV.

This clone was seen just once. The rearrangement links TRBV9 to TRBJ2-2; maybe TRBD1 (6 bases). This CDR3 has 15 amino acids. Germline V gene data show CDR1 as SGDLS and CDR2 as YYNGEE. V was clipped by 0 bases and J by 5 bases, with 11 bases between them. CDR3 in amino acids: CASSVGPQGTGELFF. The CDR3 coding sequence is TGTGCCAGCAGCGTAGGGCCTCAGGGGACCGGGGAGCTGTTTTTT.

This chain links TRBV2 with TRBJ2-2; weak D call: TRBD2 (5 bases). The CDR3 length is 16 residues. Germline V gives CDR1 SNHLY, CDR2 FYNNEI. V was clipped by 2 bases and J by 2 bases, with 12 bases between them. CDR3 DNA: TGTGCCAGCAGTGAACGTTCGGGGTCAAACACCGGGGAGCTGTTTTTT. It specifies CASSERSGSNTGELFF. The complete variable domain, with remaining parts taken from reference TRBV2 and TRBJ2-2, reads EPEVTQTPSHQVTQMGQEVILRCVPISNHLYFYWYRQILGQKVEFLVSFYNNEISEKSEIFDDQFSVERPDGSNFTLKIRSTKLEDSAMYFCASSERSGSNTGELFFGEGSRLTVL.

The chain combines TRBV7-9 with TRBJ1-1, with D unclear. V lost 1 base and J 0 bases, leaving 6 bases between the germline ends. This CDR3 contains 14 residues. CDR1 and CDR2 (germline): SEHNR, FQNEAQ (reference sequence). The CDR3 protein is CASSLGTLNTEAFF. The CDR3 DNA follows: TGTGCCAGCAGCTTAGGCACTTTGAACACTGAAGCTTTCTTT.